Each of the 18 T cell receptor beta chains below was sequenced from the same sample in a study of blood T cell repertoires in COVID-19. Clones were read by immunoSEQ multiplex PCR, and TCRdb kept only the in-frame ones, dropping some. The sample includes roughly 120,000 clones, 85% to 90% seen only once; the top ten take about 29%. Sequencing input: peripheral blood. All receptors come from a man aged 70 or older with active or convalescent COVID-19.

The chain combines TRBV29-1 with TRBJ2-1, with a weak D call TRBD2 (5 bases). The CDR3 covers 14 residues. Trimming left V 7 bases short and J 1 base short, with 14 bases between. CDR1 is SQVTM, CDR2 ANQGSEA, per germline. The DNA for the CDR3 is TGCAGCGGTTTATTGGAGCGGTCCTACAATGAGCAGTTCTTC. Translation: CSGLLERSYNEQFF.

The chain carries TRBV6-5 and TRBJ1-3; the D gene is possibly TRBD1 (5 bases). CDR3 size: 14 residues. Deletions cut 2 bases from V and 3 bases from J, with 8 bases between. From germline, CDR1 is MNHEY and CDR2 SVGAGI. The CDR3 DNA sequence: TGTGCCAGCAGTTACGGCAGGGATGGAAACACCATATATTTT. Its protein product is CASSYGRDGNTIYF.

The chain employs TRBV27 and TRBJ1-5; perhaps TRBD1 as D (5 bases). This CDR3 has 13 residues. CDR1 MNHEY and CDR2 SMNVEV come from the germline V gene (reference sequence). The germline V and J ends were trimmed by 6 bases and 7 bases, with 13 bases remaining between them. The CDR3 nucleotides are TGTGCCAGCAGACGGTCGGGGGGGCAGCCCCAGCATTTT. Translated: CASRRSGGQPQHF.

This sequence joins TRBV18 and TRBJ2-5; 7 bases align to TRBD1. This CDR3 contains 14 residues. The germline V gene encodes CDR1 KGHSH and CDR2 LQKENI. The V gene end was trimmed by 3 bases and the J gene end by 7 bases; junction bases not matched to a gene: 8. CDR3 DNA sequence: TGTGCCAGCTCACCCATCACAGGGGTGGGGACCCAGTACTTC. It is translated as CASSPITGVGTQYF. Full variable domain (missing parts from reference TRBV18 and TRBJ2-5): NAGVMQNPRHLVRRRGQEARLRCSPMKGHSHVYWYRQLPEEGLKFMVYLQKENIIDESGMPKERFSAEFPKEGPSILRIQQVVRGDSAAYFCASSPITGVGTQYFGPGTRLLVL.

V gene TRBV7-8 combines with J gene TRBJ1-1; 10 nucleotides agree with TRBD1. This CDR3 comprises 15 residues. Germline V gene lookup returns CDR1 SGHVS and CDR2 FQNEAQ. J lost 4 bases, V lost 4 bases, and 6 bases had no gene match. CDR3 residues: CASSWRQGASTEAFF. The CDR3 region has the DNA TGTGCCAGCAGCTGGAGACAGGGGGCGAGCACTGAAGCTTTCTTT. The full variable domain, rest sourced from reference TRBV7-8 and TRBJ1-1, is GAGVSQSPRYKVAKRGQDVALRCDPISGHVSLFWYQQALGQGPEFLTYFQNEAQLDKSGLPSDRFFAERPEGSVSTLKIQRTQQEDSAVYLCASSWRQGASTEAFFGQGTRLTVV.

The chain combines TRBV6-2 or TRBV6-3 with TRBJ2-4; tentative D call: TRBD2 (5 bases). Germline lookup yields CDR1 MNHEY and CDR2 SVGEGT. V dropped 6 bases and J dropped 9 bases, with 21 bases sitting between them. The CDR3 consists of 15 residues. The CDR3 spells CASSPGIVGKGIQYF. Written as DNA, the CDR3 is TGTGCCAGCAGCCCCGGGATAGTGGGCAAAGGCATTCAGTACTTC.

The J gene is TRBJ2-2, the V gene TRBV12-3 or TRBV12-4; 7 nucleotides match TRBD1. The CDR3 extends over 13 amino acids. The V gene end was trimmed by 5 bases and the J gene end by 6 bases; junction bases not matched to a gene: 3. CDR3 in amino acids: CASSPTGAGELFF. The CDR3 DNA reads TGTGCCAGCAGTCCCACAGGGGCCGGGGAGCTGTTTTTT.

The rearrangement links TRBV28 to TRBJ2-7, with a weak D call TRBD1 (5 bases). The ends were cut back, 8 bases at V and 2 bases at J, with 19 bases in the middle. This CDR3 is built from 15 residues. CDR1 MDHEN and CDR2 SYDVKM come from the germline V gene. The CDR3 protein is CASLRQPDGPYEQYF. CDR3 DNA sequence: TGTGCCAGCCTCAGACAGCCAGATGGCCCCTACGAGCAGTACTTC.

This chain links TRBV7-2 with TRBJ2-3; a weak D match, TRBD1 (5 bases). There are 13 residues in the CDR3. CDR1 SGHTA and CDR2 FQGNSA come from the germline V gene. V was shortened by 3 bases and J by 3 bases, with 7 bases between the two germline ends. CDR3 sequence reads: CASSFRVTDTQYF. In nucleotides, the CDR3 is TGTGCCAGCAGCTTCAGGGTAACAGATACGCAGTATTTT.

The rearrangement links TRBV7-9 to TRBJ2-7, with D uncertain. CDR3 length: 12 residues. The V and J ends lost 2 bases and 7 bases respectively, with 9 bases between them. CDR1 and CDR2 from the germline V gene are SEHNR and FQNEAQ (reference sequence). CDR3 protein: CASSLSTREQYF. The CDR3 DNA reads as TGTGCCAGCAGCTTATCTACGAGGGAGCAGTACTTC.

The chain combines TRBV10-1 with TRBJ2-7, with TRBD2 matching 7 bases. The germline gives CDR1 WNHNN, CDR2 SYGVQD (reference sequence). With 6 bases clipped from V and 7 bases from J, the junction kept 15 bases outside the gene matches. This CDR3 region has 15 residues. The CDR3 sequence: CASRRRGLVVGEQYF. DNA for the CDR3: TGCGCCAGCAGGAGGCGCGGACTAGTCGTGGGGGAGCAGTACTTC.

The chain joins TRBV29-1 to TRBJ1-1; 8 bases are a match to TRBD1. The V segment lost 7 bases and the J segment 12 bases; nucleotides outside the gene matches: 16. The CDR3 runs 13 residues. The germline V gene encodes CDR1 SQVTM and CDR2 ANQGSEA. The DNA of the CDR3 is TGCAGCGCCCAGACAGGGGTAGGATTCGAAACTTTCTTT. Amino acid sequence: CSAQTGVGFETFF.

The count of this clone is one. The V call is TRBV2, the J call TRBJ1-4, with D maybe TRBD1 (5 bases). The CDR3 spans 15 residues. CDR1 is SNHLY, CDR2 FYNNEI, per germline. Trimming pared 3 bases from V and 3 bases from J, leaving 11 bases between. The CDR3 DNA is TGTGCCAGCAGTGAGGACGCAGGGTCTAATGAAAAACTGTTTTTT. Its translation is CASSEDAGSNEKLFF.

V usage is TRBV28 and J usage is TRBJ1-4; D possibly corresponds to TRBD1 (6 bases). This CDR3 is built from 15 residues. Germline V CDR1 and CDR2: MDHEN, SYDVKM. Trimming removed 4 bases from V and 8 bases from J, with 17 bases in between. CDR3 sequence (DNA): TGTGCCAGCAGTTCAATCCAGGGGATCGGGGAAAAACTGTTTTTT. Protein: CASSSIQGIGEKLFF.

V is TRBV27 and J is TRBJ1-2; 10 bases fit TRBD1. The CDR3 sequence is 12 residues long. Per germline, CDR1 MNHEY and CDR2 SMNVEV (reference sequence). The junction had 3 bases not matched to a gene; V was cut back by 6 bases and J by 8 bases. CDR3 in DNA: TGTGCCAGCAGGACAGGGGGCGACGGCTACACCTTC. This codes for CASRTGGDGYTF.

The rearrangement joins TRBV6-2 or TRBV6-3 to TRBJ1-1; TRBD1 matches at 8 bases. CDR3 length equals 14 residues. The germline gives CDR1 MNHEY, CDR2 SVGEGT. The trim removed 6 bases at V and 1 base at J, leaving 4 bases unmatched. In DNA, the CDR3 is TGTGCCAGCAGCTATGGGACAGGGAACACTGAAGCTTTCTTT. Encoded protein: CASSYGTGNTEAFF.

This clone has only a few counts. This chain connects TRBV7-6 to TRBJ1-3; TRBD1 matches at 8 bases. The germline V gene encodes CDR1 SGHVS and CDR2 FNYEAQ. The CDR3 length is 16 residues. V lost 1 base, J lost 4 bases, and 6 bases stayed unmatched. The CDR3 here is CASSLGGRGQGNTIYF. CDR3 bases: TGTGCCAGCAGCTTAGGGGGCAGGGGGCAAGGAAACACCATATATTTT.

The chain combines TRBV27 with TRBJ2-1; TRBD1 is a possible D gene (6 bases). CDR1 is MNHEY and CDR2 is SMNVEV in the germline V gene (reference sequence). V dropped 6 bases and J dropped 7 bases, with 13 bases sitting between them. This CDR3 region has 13 residues. The DNA for the CDR3 is TGTGCCAGCAGACGCCCAACAGGGAATGAGCAGTTCTTC. This codes for CASRRPTGNEQFF.